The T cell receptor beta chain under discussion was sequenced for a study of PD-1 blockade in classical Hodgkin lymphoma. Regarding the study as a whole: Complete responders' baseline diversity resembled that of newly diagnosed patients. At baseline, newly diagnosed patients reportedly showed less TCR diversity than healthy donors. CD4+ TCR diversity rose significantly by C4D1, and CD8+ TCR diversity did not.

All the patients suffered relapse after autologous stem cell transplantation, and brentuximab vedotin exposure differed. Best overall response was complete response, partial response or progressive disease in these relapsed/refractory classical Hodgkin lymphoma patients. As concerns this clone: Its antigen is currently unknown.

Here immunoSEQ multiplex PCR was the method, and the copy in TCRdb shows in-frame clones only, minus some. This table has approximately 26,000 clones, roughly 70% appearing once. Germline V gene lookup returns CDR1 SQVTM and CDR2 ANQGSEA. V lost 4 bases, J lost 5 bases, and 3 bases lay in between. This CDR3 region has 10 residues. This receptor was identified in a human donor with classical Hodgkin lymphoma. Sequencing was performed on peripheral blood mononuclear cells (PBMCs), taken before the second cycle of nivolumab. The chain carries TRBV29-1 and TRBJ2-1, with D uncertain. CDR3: CSVADNEQFF. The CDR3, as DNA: TGCAGCGTTGCAGACAATGAGCAGTTCTTC.